The rows below give T cell receptor beta chains drawn from one sample of a study of control samples from healthy donors and cancer patients. Assay: immunoSEQ multiplex PCR; the TCRdb copy retains only in-frame clones and omits some. The repertoire includes about 140,000 clones, approximately 92% of them detected once, and 10% to 12% sits in the top ten. The sample consisted of blood. The receptors come from a man younger than 40 in good health. Both conserved end residues are part of each CDR3. Fields, in order: clone size, V gene, D gene, J gene, CDR3 protein, CDR3 DNA. A D gene is named only where the DNA matches it firmly. Clone size appears in some rows only: once, few, many, or a class for an expanded clone.

NA	TRBV3-1/TRBV3-2	TRBD1	TRBJ2-7	CASSRSGQGYEQYF	TGTGCCAGCAGCCGCTCGGGACAGGGGTACGAGCAGTACTTC
NA	TRBV27	TRBD2	TRBJ2-7	CASSNGGLAISYEQYF	TGTGCCAGCTCGAACGGGGGACTAGCTATCTCCTACGAGCAGTACTTC
NA	TRBV3-1/TRBV3-2	TRBD2	TRBJ2-3	CASSQFLAGVSDTQYF	TGTGCCAGCAGCCAGTTTCTAGCGGGAGTTTCAGATACGCAGTATTTT
NA	TRBV19	TRBD1	TRBJ1-2	CASSNIRTGGNYGYTF	TGTGCCAGTAGTAATATACGGACAGGGGGCAACTATGGCTACACCTTC
NA	TRBV12-3/TRBV12-4	NA	TRBJ1-2	CASRPGINYGYTF	TGTGCCAGCAGACCAGGAATTAACTATGGCTACACCTTC
NA	TRBV28	NA	TRBJ2-7	CASTSWEMTYEQYF	TGTGCCAGCACCTCTTGGGAGATGACCTACGAGCAGTACTTC
NA	TRBV6-5	TRBD1	TRBJ1-1	CASRGQGATEAFF	TGTGCCAGCAGGGGACAGGGGGCTACTGAAGCTTTCTTT
NA	TRBV30	NA	TRBJ1-3	CAWFQGSGNTIYF	TGTGCCTGGTTTCAGGGCTCTGGAAACACCATATATTTT
NA	TRBV11-3	TRBD2	TRBJ2-2	CASSAGTSGKTGELFF	TGTGCCAGCAGCGCCGGGACTAGCGGAAAAACCGGGGAGCTGTTTTTT
NA	TRBV28	NA	TRBJ2-1	CASKASDSYNEQFF	TGTGCCAGCAAGGCTAGCGATTCGTACAATGAGCAGTTCTTC
NA	TRBV4-3	NA	TRBJ1-2	CASSQDRTDNYGYTF	TGCGCCAGCAGCCAAGATCGGACAGATAACTATGGCTACACCTTC
once	TRBV11-2	NA	TRBJ2-4	CASSSYPGAAGMPKNIQYF	TGTGCCAGCAGCTCATACCCAGGGGCAGCGGGAATGCCTAAAAACATTCAGTACTTC
NA	TRBV2	NA	TRBJ2-5	CASSKKQTGPIETQYF	TGTGCCAGCAGTAAAAAGCAAACAGGGCCCATAGAGACCCAGTACTTC
NA	TRBV10-3	TRBD2	TRBJ2-7	CATNERERYEQYF	TGTGCCACCAACGAGCGGGAGCGTTACGAGCAGTACTTC
NA	TRBV19	TRBD1	TRBJ2-7	CASSIRQGEQYF	TGTGCCAGTAGTATTAGACAGGGCGAGCAGTACTTC
once	TRBV9	TRBD2	TRBJ2-2	CASSGASGGNTGELFF	TGTGCCAGCAGCGGGGCGAGCGGGGGGAACACCGGGGAGCTGTTTTTT
once	TRBV4-1	NA	TRBJ1-1	CASSQVRIPRNTEAFF	TGCGCCAGCAGCCAAGTGCGGATCCCACGGAACACTGAAGCTTTCTTT
NA	TRBV19	NA	TRBJ1-2	CASRRKNRVDGYTF	TGTGCCAGTAGACGGAAAAACAGGGTGGATGGCTACACCTTC
NA	TRBV28	NA	TRBJ2-3	CASFSRSTDTQYF	TGTGCCAGCTTCTCTCGGAGCACAGATACGCAGTATTTT
NA	TRBV23-1	TRBD2	TRBJ2-1	CASSQSTLGRLAGPSYNEQFF	TGCGCCAGCAGTCAATCGACCCTAGGGCGTCTAGCGGGCCCGTCCTACAATGAGCAGTTCTTC
NA	TRBV24-1	TRBD2	TRBJ2-7	CATSDQGTSGSSYHEQYF	TGTGCCACCAGTGATCAGGGGACTAGCGGGAGTTCGTACCACGAGCAGTACTTC
few	TRBV25-1	TRBD2	TRBJ2-2	CASSDPSGSMTGELFF	TGTGCCAGCAGTGACCCTAGCGGGAGCATGACCGGGGAGCTGTTTTTT
NA	TRBV19	TRBD2	TRBJ2-1	CASSISGEGWNEQFF	TGTGCCAGTAGTATTTCGGGGGAGGGTTGGAATGAGCAGTTCTTC
once	TRBV19	NA	TRBJ2-7	CASSIGLNSYEQYF	TGTGCCAGTAGTATAGGTCTCAACTCCTACGAGCAGTACTTC
NA	TRBV14	TRBD2	TRBJ2-3	CASSQWEGSTDTQYF	TGTGCCAGCAGCCAATGGGAGGGAAGCACAGATACGCAGTATTTT
NA	TRBV7-2	TRBD1	TRBJ1-2	CASSLVGTGGFSGYTF	TGTGCCAGCAGCTTAGTTGGGACAGGGGGCTTTAGCGGCTACACCTTC
NA	TRBV6-1	NA	TRBJ1-1	CASSEDGGWTEAFF	TGTGCCAGCAGTGAAGATGGGGGTTGGACTGAAGCTTTCTTT
NA	TRBV28	NA	TRBJ2-1	CASTSSYNEQFF	TGTGCCAGCACTAGCTCCTACAATGAGCAGTTCTTC